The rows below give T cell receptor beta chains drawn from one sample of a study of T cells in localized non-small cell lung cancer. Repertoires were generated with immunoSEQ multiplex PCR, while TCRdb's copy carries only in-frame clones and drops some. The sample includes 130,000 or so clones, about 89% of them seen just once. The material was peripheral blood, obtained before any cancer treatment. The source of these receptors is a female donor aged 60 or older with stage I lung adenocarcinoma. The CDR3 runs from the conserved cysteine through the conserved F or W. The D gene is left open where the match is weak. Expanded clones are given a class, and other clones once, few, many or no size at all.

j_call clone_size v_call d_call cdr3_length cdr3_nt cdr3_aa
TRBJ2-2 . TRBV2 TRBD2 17 TGTGCCAGCAGTGAAGCTTCGACTAGCGGGACCACCGGGGAGCTGTTTTTT CASSEASTSGTTGELFF
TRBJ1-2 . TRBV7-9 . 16 TGTGCCAGCAGCTTAGCCGGACAAACCCAAAACTATGGCTACACCTTC CASSLAGQTQNYGYTF
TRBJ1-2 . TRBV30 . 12 TGTGCCTGGAACCGGGACTACTATGGCTACACCTTC CAWNRDYYGYTF
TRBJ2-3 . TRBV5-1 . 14 TGCGCCAGCAGCTTGGAGCGGTCCCCCAATACGCAGTATTTT CASSLERSPNTQYF
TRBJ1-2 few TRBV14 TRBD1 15 TGTGCCAGCAGCCAGTTTCAGGGGGCGAAATATGGCTACACCTTC CASSQFQGAKYGYTF
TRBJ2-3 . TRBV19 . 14 TGTGCCACAAGGAGGGAGGGGGGCACAGATACGCAGTATTTT CATRREGGTDTQYF
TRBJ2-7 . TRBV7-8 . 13 TGTGCCAGCAGCTTGATCGTCTCCTACGAGCAGTACTTC CASSLIVSYEQYF
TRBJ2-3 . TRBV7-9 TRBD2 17 TGTGCCAGCCTATCGATTAGACTAGCGGGAATCGCAGATACGCAGTATTTT CASLSIRLAGIADTQYF
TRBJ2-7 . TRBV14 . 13 TGTGCCAGCAGCCGATTACTAGGCGGCGAGCAGTACTTC CASSRLLGGEQYF
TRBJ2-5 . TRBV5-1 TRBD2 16 TGCGCCAGCAGCAAGAGTACTAGCGGGGGCAAAGAGACCCAGTACTTC CASSKSTSGGKETQYF
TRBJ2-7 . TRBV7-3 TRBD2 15 TGTGCCAGCAGCTTAATGGGCGGGAGCTCCTACGAGCAGTACTTC CASSLMGGSSYEQYF
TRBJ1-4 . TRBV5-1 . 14 TGCGCCAGCAGCTTGTCCGGGGGCATCGAAAAACTGTTTTTT CASSLSGGIEKLFF
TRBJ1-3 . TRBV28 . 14 TGTGCCAGCAGTTTCTCGGACAACGGAAACACCATATATTTT CASSFSDNGNTIYF
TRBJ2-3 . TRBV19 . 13 TGTGCCAGTAGTATAGCACGGACAGATACGCAGTATTTT CASSIARTDTQYF
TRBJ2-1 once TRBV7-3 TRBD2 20 TGTGCCAGCAGCCCCCTAGGGGCTAGCGGGAGACTAAGCTCCTACAATGAGCAGTTCTTC CASSPLGASGRLSSYNEQFF
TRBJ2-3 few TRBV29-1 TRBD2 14 TGCAGCCTTTCGGCTAGCGGAATCACAGATACGCAGTATTTT CSLSASGITDTQYF
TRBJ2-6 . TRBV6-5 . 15 TGTGCCAGCAGTTCGCAACCTTCTGGGGCCAACGTCCTGACTTTC CASSSQPSGANVLTF